The rows below give T cell receptor beta chains drawn from one sample of a study of PD-L1 blockade in urothelial cancer. TCRdb's table, derived via immunoSEQ multiplex PCR, lists solely in-frame clones and lacks some. There are nearly 50,000 clones in the sample; around 85% occur only once, and 1.5% to 2% lies in the top ten. The sample was PBMCs, taken around atezolizumab (anti-PD-L1) treatment. These receptors all stem from a man aged 50-60 years with urothelial cancer. Each CDR3 is given with its conserved first and last residue. A D gene is named only where the DNA matches it firmly. Where a row states a size, it is once, few, many or the class of an expanded clone; other rows omit it.

V	size	D	J	CDR3	DNA
TRBV30	-	TRBD2	TRBJ2-4	CAWSQTSILNIQYF	TGTGCCTGGAGCCAGACTAGCATCCTGAACATTCAGTACTTC
TRBV6-1	-	-	TRBJ2-7	CASTRAGTATYEQYF	TGTGCCAGCACTAGGGCGGGGACAGCCACCTACGAGCAGTACTTC
TRBV5-6	-	-	TRBJ2-7	CASSLRRVLNEQYF	TGTGCCAGCAGCTTGCGGAGGGTTTTGAACGAGCAGTACTTC
TRBV7-9	-	TRBD1	TRBJ2-7	CASSKLRSGGLLSSYEQYF	TGTGCCAGCAGCAAACTGAGGTCAGGGGGCCTTCTCAGCTCCTACGAGCAGTACTTC
TRBV7-3	-	TRBD1	TRBJ2-3	CASSRNRRTGGPDTQYF	TGTGCCAGCAGCCGCAACCGCCGGACAGGGGGCCCAGATACGCAGTATTTT
TRBV2	once	TRBD1	TRBJ2-6	CASSQNAGQGAAGANVLTF	TGTGCCAGCAGTCAAAACGCGGGACAGGGGGCGGCCGGGGCCAACGTCCTGACTTTC
TRBV7-2	-	TRBD2	TRBJ2-7	CASSLSGLAAYEQYF	TGTGCCAGCAGCTTATCGGGACTAGCGGCCTACGAGCAGTACTTC
TRBV9	-	TRBD2	TRBJ2-5	CASSVLAGQETQYF	TGTGCCAGCAGCGTGCTAGCGGGGCAAGAGACCCAGTACTTC
TRBV19	-	-	TRBJ2-3	CASSIGLAGGPGDTQYF	TGTGCCAGTAGTATAGGCTTAGCAGGAGGGCCAGGAGATACGCAGTATTTT
TRBV27	-	TRBD2	TRBJ2-7	CASSPISSGSSYEQYF	TGTGCCAGCAGTCCTATCTCTAGCGGGAGCTCCTACGAGCAGTACTTC
TRBV19	-	-	TRBJ1-5	CASSIGWGPGEPQHF	TGTGCCAGTAGTATAGGTTGGGGCCCAGGGGAGCCCCAGCATTTT
TRBV7-9	-	TRBD1	TRBJ2-3	CASSRGTGGVYTQYF	TGTGCCAGCAGCCGAGGGACAGGGGGCGTGTATACGCAGTATTTT
TRBV18	-	-	TRBJ1-1	CASSPGGSFTEAFF	TGTGCCAGCTCCCCCGGGGGGTCGTTCACTGAAGCTTTCTTT
TRBV11-2	-	-	TRBJ1-6	CASSLGKRETSNSPLHF	TGTGCCAGCAGCTTAGGGAAAAGGGAGACCTCAAATTCACCCCTCCACTTT
TRBV12-5	-	TRBD1	TRBJ2-1	CASGLLQTGNGDNEQFF	TGTGCTAGTGGTCTCCTCCAGACAGGGAATGGGGACAATGAGCAGTTCTTC
TRBV5-1	-	TRBD1	TRBJ1-1	CASSTLPGGNTEAFF	TGCGCCAGCAGCACCCTCCCAGGGGGGAACACTGAAGCTTTCTTT
TRBV29-1	-	TRBD2	TRBJ2-3	CSLWGLGADTQYF	TGCAGCTTGTGGGGACTAGGGGCAGATACGCAGTATTTT
TRBV7-2	-	TRBD2	TRBJ2-7	CASRWSTTSGAYEQYF	TGTGCCAGCAGATGGAGCACGACTAGCGGGGCCTACGAGCAGTACTTC
TRBV5-5	few	TRBD1	TRBJ2-7	CASHRGPTYEQYF	TGTGCCAGCCACAGGGGTCCAACCTACGAGCAGTACTTC
TRBV14	-	TRBD1	TRBJ2-3	CASSQGRGRSTDTQYF	TGTGCCAGCAGCCAAGGAAGGGGGCGAAGCACAGATACGCAGTATTTT
TRBV5-1	-	TRBD1	TRBJ2-2	CASSPNGQGSYTGELFF	TGCGCCAGCAGCCCAAATGGACAGGGCTCTTACACCGGGGAGCTGTTTTTT
TRBV14	-	TRBD1	TRBJ1-2	CASSQLLRDRGRDGYTF	TGTGCCAGCAGCCAATTACTCCGGGACAGGGGCCGTGATGGCTACACCTTC
TRBV5-4	-	-	TRBJ1-1	CASSLDLAGGNTEAFF	TGTGCCAGCAGCTTGGATTTGGCAGGAGGGAACACTGAAGCTTTCTTT
TRBV11-1	-	-	TRBJ1-4	CASSAVRGSSEKLFF	TGTGCCAGCAGCGCCGTACGGGGTAGTTCCGAAAAACTGTTTTTT
TRBV9	-	TRBD2	TRBJ2-3	CASSRGLAGRDTQYF	TGTGCCAGCAGCAGGGGACTAGCGGGACGGGATACGCAGTATTTT
TRBV5-1	-	-	TRBJ1-3	CASSLSGNSGNTIYF	TGCGCCAGCAGCTTGTCTGGCAACTCTGGAAACACCATATATTTT
TRBV5-6	-	TRBD1	TRBJ1-4	CASSFDRESEKLFF	TGTGCCAGCAGCTTTGACAGGGAGAGCGAAAAACTGTTTTTT
TRBV19	once	TRBD2	TRBJ2-1	CASSQIAGAYNEQFF	TGTGCCAGTAGTCAGATTGCGGGAGCTTACAATGAGCAGTTCTTC
TRBV5-1	few	TRBD2	TRBJ2-1	CASSLGLAGGTLF	TGCGCCAGCAGCTTGGGACTAGCGGGGGGTACTCTCTTC
TRBV6-1	-	TRBD1	TRBJ1-2	CASSDPGQGAYGYTF	TGTGCCAGCAGTGACCCGGGACAGGGGGCCTATGGCTACACCTTC
TRBV7-2	few	TRBD2	TRBJ2-7	CASSLSSGIGTPEQYF	TGTGCCAGCAGCCTATCTAGCGGAATAGGTACTCCCGAGCAGTACTTC
TRBV14	-	-	TRBJ2-1	CASSQSLGFGGNNEQFF	TGTGCCAGCAGCCAAAGCCTGGGGTTTGGAGGGAACAATGAGCAGTTCTTC
TRBV27	-	-	TRBJ2-3	CASRSPRLPSRTDTQYF	TGTGCCAGCAGATCGCCGCGGCTCCCCTCTCGCACAGATACGCAGTATTTT
TRBV29-1	-	-	TRBJ2-4	CSPPGNLENIQYF	TGCAGCCCCCCGGGGAATCTTGAAAACATTCAGTACTTC
TRBV10-1	-	TRBD2	TRBJ2-2	CASSDGLAAGELFF	TGCGCCAGCAGTGACGGGCTAGCGGCCGGGGAGCTGTTTTTT
TRBV29-1	-	TRBD2	TRBJ2-5	CSAVPGGLETQYF	TGCAGCGCCGTTCCGGGGGGGTTGGAGACCCAGTACTTC
TRBV28	-	TRBD1	TRBJ1-4	CASSNRGPNEKLFF	TGTGCCAGCAGCAACAGGGGCCCTAATGAAAAACTGTTTTTT
TRBV2	-	TRBD1	TRBJ1-5	CASRAQGGRNQPQHF	TGTGCCAGCAGGGCACAGGGGGGTCGCAATCAGCCCCAGCATTTT
TRBV28	-	TRBD2	TRBJ2-7	CASSWSSGSVTYEQYF	TGTGCCAGCAGTTGGTCTAGCGGGAGTGTGACCTACGAGCAGTACTTC
TRBV5-1	-	-	TRBJ2-1	CASSLGPQVYNEQFF	TGCGCCAGCAGCTTGGGACCGCAGGTATACAATGAGCAGTTCTTC
TRBV6-1	-	-	TRBJ2-1	CASTGLSSYNEQFF	TGTGCCAGCACAGGACTAAGCTCCTACAATGAGCAGTTCTTC
TRBV5-1	-	-	TRBJ2-5	CASLNEETQYF	TGCGCCAGCCTAAACGAAGAGACCCAGTACTTC
TRBV5-1	-	TRBD1	TRBJ2-7	CASRPGQGGEQYF	TGCGCCAGCAGGCCGGGACAGGGGGGCGAGCAGTACTTC
TRBV9	-	-	TRBJ1-1	CASSPGTLNTEAFF	TGTGCCAGCAGCCCAGGGACATTGAACACTGAAGCTTTCTTT
TRBV19	-	TRBD2	TRBJ2-4	CASSSSTSGGIQYF	TGTGCCAGTAGTTCCTCGACTAGCGGGGGGATTCAGTACTTC
TRBV5-1	-	-	TRBJ1-1	CATKGVNTEAFF	TGCGCCACCAAAGGGGTGAACACTGAAGCTTTCTTT
TRBV7-8	-	TRBD2	TRBJ2-1	CASSLRQYSGTSGSNEQFF	TGTGCCAGCAGCCTCCGACAATACTCCGGGACTAGCGGGAGCAATGAGCAGTTCTTC
TRBV2	once	-	TRBJ1-2	CASSVDSVYGYTF	TGTGCCAGCAGCGTGGACAGCGTTTATGGTTACACCTTC
TRBV19	-	-	TRBJ1-6	CASSISLAPGSPLHF	TGTGCCAGTAGTATAAGCCTCGCCCCGGGTTCACCCCTCCACTTT
TRBV30	few	TRBD1	TRBJ1-5	CAYRDRVRQPQHF	TGTGCCTACCGGGACAGGGTGCGTCAGCCCCAGCATTTT
TRBV6-5	-	-	TRBJ1-4	CASSYSQGLEKLFF	TGTGCCAGCAGTTACTCACAGGGACTAGAAAAACTGTTTTTT
TRBV2	-	-	TRBJ2-7	CASSERGGVEQYF	TGTGCCAGCAGTGAAAGGGGCGGGGTCGAGCAGTACTTC
TRBV28	-	TRBD2	TRBJ2-3	CASIAGPTDTQYF	TGTGCCAGTATAGCGGGCCCCACAGATACGCAGTATTTT
TRBV19	-	-	TRBJ1-2	CASSSRGYTF	TGTGCCAGTAGTTCGCGAGGCTACACCTTC
TRBV10-1	-	-	TRBJ1-6	CASSDAGTNSPLHF	TGCGCCAGCAGCGACGCCGGGACAAATTCACCCCTCCACTTT